This passage covers 15 T cell receptor beta chains from one sample sequenced in a study of blood T cell repertoires in COVID-19 (dated by TCRdb to 2018 to 2020). Libraries came from the immunoSEQ multiplex PCR assay. Imported from immuneACCESS, the table was reduced by TCRdb to in-frame sequences with V and J called. These copies leave out some clones; in studies compared against another copy, an unresolved V gene accounts for under half, and the cause of the remainder is not known. This sample comprises more than 130,000 clones, 84% of them detected only once. Over 7.5% of the sample is held by the ten biggest clonotypes. Sequenced input: peripheral blood. Receptors were obtained from a woman of 80 years or more in a cohort sampled during active or convalescent COVID-19.

The gene calls are TRBV5-6 and TRBJ1-2; 7 nucleotides line up with TRBD1. This CDR3 is 14 amino acids long. The ends lost 4 bases at V and 8 bases at J; junction bases unmatched: 11. Looked up from germline, CDR1 is SGHDT and CDR2 is YYEEEE. This CDR3 is CASSPNRGLGGYTF. The CDR3, as DNA: TGTGCCAGCAGCCCGAACAGGGGCTTGGGGGGCTACACCTTC.

The rearrangement joins TRBV3-1 (or the pseudogene TRBV3-2) to TRBJ1-2, with D unclear. V was trimmed by 8 bases and J by 4 bases, leaving 11 bases between them. Germline V lookup: CDR1 LGHDT, CDR2 YNNKEL (reference sequence). The CDR3 runs to 12 residues. In DNA form, the CDR3 reads TGTGCCAGCGAGGGCCCATTCTATGGCTACACCTTC. Amino acid sequence: CASEGPFYGYTF.

The rearrangement links TRBV5-1 to TRBJ2-3; possibly TRBD2 for D (5 bases). This CDR3 comprises 15 residues. Looked up from germline, CDR1 is SGHRS and CDR2 is YFSETQ. The V end lost 3 bases, the J end lost 4 bases, and 15 bases lay between the germline ends. The DNA of the CDR3 is TGCGCCAGCAGCTGGCCCCGGGGTTTTGCAGATACGCAGTATTTT. Protein sequence: CASSWPRGFADTQYF.

The chain joins TRBV9 to TRBJ2-1; a weak D match, TRBD1 (6 bases). Germline CDR1 and CDR2: SGDLS and YYNGEE. V was trimmed by 4 bases and J by 4 bases, leaving 9 bases between them. The CDR3 extends over 13 amino acids. The CDR3 protein is CASSNRVYNEQFF. The CDR3 DNA follows: TGTGCCAGCAGCAACAGGGTATACAATGAGCAGTTCTTC.

The rearrangement uses TRBV28 and TRBJ2-2, with 13 bases aligning to TRBD2. After removal of 4 bases from V and 4 bases from J, the junction contained 27 bases not matched to a gene. This CDR3 region has 24 residues. In germline, CDR1 is MDHEN, CDR2 SYDVKM. The CDR3 loop reads CASSSVRILAGGTNLDRGTGELFF. The CDR3 nucleotides are TGTGCCAGCAGTTCGGTCCGAATACTAGCGGGGGGGACCAACCTAGACCGGGGCACCGGGGAGCTGTTTTTT.

In nucleotides, the CDR3 is TGTGCCAGCAAGGCGGTTTTTGGCACTGAAGCTTTCTTT. Protein product: CASKAVFGTEAFF. The chain employs TRBV27 and TRBJ1-1; no clear D gene. This CDR3 is built from 13 residues. The V end lost 7 bases, the J end lost 4 bases, and 13 bases lay between the germline ends. The V gene's germline CDR1 is MNHEY and CDR2 SMNVEV (reference sequence).

The CDR3 DNA reads as TGCGCCAGCAGCCAACGACAGGGCGACTATGGCTACACCTTC. Encoded protein: CASSQRQGDYGYTF. The rearrangement joins TRBV4-1 to TRBJ1-2; 7 bases map to TRBD1. Germline lookup yields CDR1 MGHRA and CDR2 YSYEKL. The CDR3 runs to 14 residues. The junction had 3 bases not matched to a gene; V was cut back by 2 bases and J by 3 bases.

The chain has TRBV6-5 and TRBJ2-7; TRBD2 might be the D (6 bases). CDR1 MNHEY and CDR2 SVGAGI come from the germline V gene. Deletions cut 4 bases from V and 3 bases from J, with 16 bases between. This CDR3 is 15 amino acids long. CDR3 sequence: CASSSRRGRFYEQYV. As DNA, the CDR3 is TGTGCCAGCAGTTCCCGGAGGGGACGGTTCTACGAGCAGTACGTC.

The CDR3 sequence: CASSLKPRGHGEPQHF. The CDR3 region has the DNA TGTGCCAGCAGCTTAAAACCCAGGGGGCATGGAGAGCCCCAGCATTTT. This sequence joins TRBV7-3 and TRBJ1-5, with TRBD1 matching over 8 bases. Per germline, CDR1 SGHTA and CDR2 FQGTGA. The CDR3 is 16 residues long. V dropped 1 base and J dropped 8; count of bases not matched to a gene: 10.

V and J are TRBV7-9 and TRBJ1-1; TRBD1 agrees at 10 bases. There are 13 residues in the CDR3. The V gene end was trimmed by 5 bases and the J gene end by 6 bases; junction bases not matched to a gene: 3. Germline V gene lookup returns CDR1 SEHNR and CDR2 FQNEAQ (reference sequence). The CDR3 DNA sequence: TGTGCCAGCAGCGGACAGGGGGTCGCTGAAGCTTTCTTT. Translating gives CASSGQGVAEAFF.

The CDR3 region has the DNA TGTGCCGCCGGGACAGGGGCGGCTGGCTACACCTTC. Its translation is CAAGTGAAGYTF. The chain carries TRBV28 and TRBJ1-2; 10 positions match TRBD1. Germline lookup yields CDR1 MDHEN and CDR2 SYDVKM. The V gene end was trimmed by 11 bases and the J gene end by 7 bases; junction bases not matched to a gene: 7. CDR3 length equals 12 residues.

This chain links TRBV6-6 with TRBJ1-2, with TRBD1 identical over 7 bases. J gave up 2 bases and V 0 bases, and 3 bases lay outside the gene matches. The CDR3 has 15 residues. CDR1 is MNHNY, CDR2 SVGAGI, per germline (reference sequence). CDR3 nucleotide sequence: TGTGCCAGCAGTTACTCGGGCAGGGGGAACTATGGCTACACCTTC. Protein sequence: CASSYSGRGNYGYTF.

The rearrangement joins TRBV4-1 to TRBJ2-1; D is perhaps TRBD1 (5 bases). Trimming took off 3 bases at V and 8 bases at J, with 17 bases between the two ends. The CDR3 is 15 amino acids. Per the germline V gene, CDR1 is MGHRA and CDR2 is YSYEKL. The DNA for the CDR3 is TGCGCCAGCAGCCACCCGGTTCGCAGGGTTGATGAGCAGTTCTTC. Encoded protein: CASSHPVRRVDEQFF.

The V call is TRBV27, the J call TRBJ1-2; 9 nucleotides align to TRBD1. CDR3 size: 12 residues. V dropped 6 bases and J dropped 7; count of bases not matched to a gene: 3. Per germline, CDR1 MNHEY and CDR2 SMNVEV (reference sequence). CDR3 DNA: TGTGCCAGCAGCTTGACAGGGGGTGGCTACACCTTC. Its protein is CASSLTGGGYTF.

This sequence joins TRBV9 and TRBJ2-1; 9 bases map to TRBD1. This CDR3 region has 16 residues. With V trimmed by 1 base and J by 8 bases, 10 bases remained unmatched. The V gene's germline CDR1 is SGDLS and CDR2 YYNGEE. The CDR3 region is CASSVSTDRGIDEQFF. DNA of the CDR3: TGTGCCAGCAGCGTATCCACGGACAGGGGAATCGATGAGCAGTTCTTC.